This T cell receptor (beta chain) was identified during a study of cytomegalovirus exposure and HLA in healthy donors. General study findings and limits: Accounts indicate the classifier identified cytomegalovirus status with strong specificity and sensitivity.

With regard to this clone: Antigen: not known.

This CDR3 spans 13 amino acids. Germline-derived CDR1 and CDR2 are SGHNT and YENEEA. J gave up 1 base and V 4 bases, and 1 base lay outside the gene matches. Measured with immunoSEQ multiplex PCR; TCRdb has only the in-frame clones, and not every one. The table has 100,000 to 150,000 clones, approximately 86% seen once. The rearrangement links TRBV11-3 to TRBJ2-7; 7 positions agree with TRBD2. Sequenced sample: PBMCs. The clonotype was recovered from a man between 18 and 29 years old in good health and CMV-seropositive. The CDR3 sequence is CASSWRGSYEQYF. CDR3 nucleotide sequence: TGTGCCAGCAGCTGGCGGGGGTCCTACGAGCAGTACTTC.